This TCR beta chain emerged from a study of blood T cell repertoires in COVID-19 (dated by TCRdb to the early 2020s). In the study overall: The collaborator samples originated in the United States, Italy and Spain and spanned the acute and convalescent phases of COVID-19. Where available, HLA class I and class II types were obtained from metadata supplied by the sample provider rather than from assay-based typing. A freely available public database, intended as a resource for researchers studying the immune response to SARS-CoV-2, is where the repertoires were released. Sample metadata almost always included a de-identified subject ID, COVID-19 status, age in years and sex. The samples were drawn from the first 160 participants of the ongoing ImmuneRACE study and from 1,254 subjects provided by 6 global collaborators. The material from the prospective study consisted of cDNA or gDNA derived from T cells, B-cell-depleted T cells, or PBMCs. Subjects who had been exposed to COVID-19, were actively infected with it, or had recovered from it provided the deeply sampled blood TCRbeta repertoires that made up the dataset.

The study at large found these results: The amount of clinical and demographic metadata varied by source and participant and was provided uncurated.

Comments on this clone: The target of this receptor is not known. Base qualities are not provided; no much larger clone lies one nucleotide away.

TCRbeta CDR3 regions were amplified from genomic DNA by means of the immunoSEQ Assay, a bias-controlled multiplex PCR. The authors processed their data as follows. Within the assay, amplification of reference gene primers was used to estimate how many nucleated cells each sample contained. To quantify the absolute abundance of each unique TCRbeta CDR3 rearrangement, sequence reads were collapsed and filtered. For each sample, productive Simpson clonality was calculated as the square root of Simpson's diversity index across productive rearrangements. In its TCRdb copy, this immuneACCESS table keeps in-frame sequences only and misses some clones. Where compared with another copy, unresolved V genes explain less than half of these, and the others have no known cause. Clonal size and the V and J genes are those of that table, whereas D and trimming came from the DNA. The sample table holds under 500,000 clones, of which around nine tenths were seen once. Roughly 1.9% of the sample is taken by the ten largest.

Enrolling through a virtual design, the prospective study's participants ranged in age from about 18 to 89 years and lived across approximately 25 United States geographic areas. To assign participants to cohorts, the prospective study relied on clinical history that participants themselves reported in a screening survey and a study questionnaire. Mobile phlebotomists in the prospective study collected whole blood, serum and a nasopharyngeal or oropharyngeal swab from every participant. Participants in the prospective study had the option to provide additional blood draws and questionnaires over a roughly 2-month period. Before DNA extraction, blood samples from the prospective study were shipped at room temperature or frozen. Trimming takes 0 bases from V and 0 bases from J, and the germline ends sit 12 bases apart. CDR1 and CDR2 are drawn from the germline V gene: MGHRA, YSYEKL. The CDR3 contains 17 residues, cysteine and phenylalanine counted. The sequence is cut down to CDR3 DNA, 51 bases in frame from base 1.

This chain is built from TRBV4-1 and TRBJ1-5; the D gene assignment is ambiguous. The receptor's source is a woman aged 18-29 years with acute COVID-19. Sequenced sample: PBMCs or T cells enriched from blood (not recorded which). The nucleotides are TGCGCCAGCAGCCAAGATTCTCGGGGTTATAGCAATCAGCCCCAGCATTTT. This sequence encodes CASSQDSRGYSNQPQHF.